The rows below give T cell receptor beta chains drawn from one sample of a study of shared clonotypes between healthy human individuals. The repertoire was sequenced with immunoSEQ multiplex PCR; TCRdb's copy has only in-frame clones and lacks some. The table lists about 2.1 million clones, under 95% of them singletons. Material: naive CD8+ T cells from PBMCs. The receptors originated from a young man in good health. Some clones in this sample may be carry-over from other donors' samples. Each CDR3 is given with its conserved first and last residue. D genes are given only for firm matches. Not all rows give a size; the values are once, few, many and, for expanded clones, a class.

cdr3_aa cdr3_nt d_call j_call cdr3_length clone_size v_call
CASSMGLLTEAFF TGTGCCAGTAGTATGGGTTTGTTGACTGAAGCTTTCTTT - TRBJ1-1 13 once TRBV19
CASSLGPAGQGYEQYF TGTGCCAGCAGCCTAGGGCCTGCGGGACAGGGCTACGAGCAGTACTTC TRBD1 TRBJ2-7 16 - TRBV11-2
CASSLGSTGELFF TGTGCCAGCAGCTTGGGCTCCACCGGGGAGCTGTTTTTT - TRBJ2-2 13 - TRBV7-3
CASTQGAVEQFF TGTGCCAGCACACAGGGGGCGGTTGAGCAGTTCTTC TRBD1 TRBJ2-1 12 once TRBV11-2
CASSLKTSGYEQYF TGTGCCAGCAGTTTGAAAACCTCTGGCTACGAGCAGTACTTC - TRBJ2-7 14 - TRBV27
CASSEQSGWATDTQYF TGCGCCAGCAGTGAGCAGAGTGGATGGGCCACAGATACGCAGTATTTT - TRBJ2-3 16 - TRBV10-1
CASSEALVWSSYEQYF TGTGCCAGCAGTGAAGCGCTTGTGTGGAGCTCCTACGAGCAGTACTTC - TRBJ2-7 16 - TRBV2
CATSRDLAAQETQYF TGTGCCACCAGCAGAGATTTAGCGGCACAAGAGACCCAGTACTTC - TRBJ2-5 15 - TRBV15
CASSYSEESSYEQYF TGTGCCAGCAGTTACTCGGAGGAGAGCTCCTACGAGCAGTACTTC - TRBJ2-7 15 - TRBV6-5
CASSLEYATSGSRGYEQYF TGTGCCAGCAGCTTAGAGTACGCGACTAGCGGGAGCAGAGGGTACGAGCAGTACTTC TRBD2 TRBJ2-7 19 - TRBV11-2
CSARVGYEQYF TGCAGTGCTAGGGTGGGCTACGAGCAGTACTTC - TRBJ2-7 11 - TRBV20-1
CASSQIPDSDNEQFF TGCGCCAGCAGCCAAATCCCGGACTCCGACAATGAGCAGTTCTTC - TRBJ2-1 15 - TRBV4-1
CASSTRSGGNTGELFF TGTGCCAGCAGCACCCGTAGCGGGGGGAACACCGGGGAGCTGTTTTTT TRBD2 TRBJ2-2 16 - TRBV9
CATTGTGGTGELFF TGTGCCACCACCGGGACAGGGGGAACCGGGGAGCTGTTTTTT TRBD1 TRBJ2-2 14 - TRBV28
CASSLAGTAMLAFF TGTGCCAGCAGCTTGGCCGGAACAGCGATGCTAGCTTTCTTT - TRBJ1-1 14 - TRBV5-6
CASSSPDTGELFF TGTGCCAGCAGCTCCCCCGACACCGGGGAGCTGTTTTTT - TRBJ2-2 13 - TRBV9
CSFSGGTQLGEQYF TGCAGCTTCTCGGGGGGGACTCAGCTGGGTGAGCAGTACTTC TRBD2 TRBJ2-7 14 - TRBV29-1
CASSLLTGTTANYGYTF TGTGCCAGCAGTTTGCTAACGGGGACTACCGCTAACTATGGCTACACCTTC - TRBJ1-2 17 - TRBV28
CASSEGGDRKAFF TGTGCCAGCAGTGAAGGGGGGGACAGAAAAGCTTTCTTT TRBD1 TRBJ1-1 13 - TRBV6-1
CASSHVWDNNQPQHF TGCGCCAGCAGCCACGTCTGGGACAACAATCAGCCCCAGCATTTT - TRBJ1-5 15 - TRBV4-1
CASSFKDRGPEQFF TGTGCCAGCAGCTTTAAGGACAGGGGGCCTGAGCAGTTCTTC TRBD1 TRBJ2-1 14 - TRBV7-9
CASSLALEYEQYF TGTGCCAGCAGCTTGGCCCTAGAATACGAGCAGTACTTC - TRBJ2-7 13 - TRBV5-4
CASSSLDSNSYEQYF TGCGCCAGCAGCTCATTGGACAGCAACTCCTACGAGCAGTACTTC - TRBJ2-7 15 - TRBV4-1
CASSSVLDREDGYTF TGTGCCAGCAGCTCGGTCCTGGACAGGGAAGATGGCTACACCTTC TRBD1 TRBJ1-2 15 - TRBV13
CAWSVLGVNTEAFF TGTGCCTGGAGTGTACTGGGAGTGAACACTGAAGCTTTCTTT - TRBJ1-1 14 - TRBV30
CASSPGTGAAGELFF TGTGCCAGCAGCCCCGGGACAGGGGCGGCCGGGGAGCTGTTTTTT TRBD1 TRBJ2-2 15 - TRBV6-5
CSVISGELFF TGCAGCGTTATTTCCGGGGAGCTGTTTTTT - TRBJ2-2 10 - TRBV29-1